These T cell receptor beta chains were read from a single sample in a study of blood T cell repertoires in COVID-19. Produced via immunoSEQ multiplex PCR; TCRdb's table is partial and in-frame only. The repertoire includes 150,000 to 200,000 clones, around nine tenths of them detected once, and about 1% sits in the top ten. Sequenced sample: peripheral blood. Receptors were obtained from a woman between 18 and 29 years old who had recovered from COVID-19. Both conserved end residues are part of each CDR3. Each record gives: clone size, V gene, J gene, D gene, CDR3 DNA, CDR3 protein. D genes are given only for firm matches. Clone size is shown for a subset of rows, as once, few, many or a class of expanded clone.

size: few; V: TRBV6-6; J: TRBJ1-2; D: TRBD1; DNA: TGTGCCAGCAGAGTGGGACAGGGGGCGCCTGGCTACACCTTC; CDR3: CASRVGQGAPGYTF
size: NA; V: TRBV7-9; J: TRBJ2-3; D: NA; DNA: TGTGCCAGCAGCCCCAGGGCGGGCAGGGGAACAGATACGCAGTATTTT; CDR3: CASSPRAGRGTDTQYF
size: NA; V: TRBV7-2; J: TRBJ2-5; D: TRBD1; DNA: TGTGCCAGCAGCTTACCTTACAGACAGGGGTGGGGCCAAGAGACCCAGTACTTC; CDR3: CASSLPYRQGWGQETQYF
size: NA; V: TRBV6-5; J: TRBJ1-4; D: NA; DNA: TGTGCCAGCAGTTATCGGGGGGCCACTAATGAAAAACTGTTTTTT; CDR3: CASSYRGATNEKLFF
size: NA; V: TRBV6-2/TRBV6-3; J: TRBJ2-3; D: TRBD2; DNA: TGTGCCAGCAGTTACTCCCCAGGGACTAGCGGGAGGGCCTGGGGCACAGATACGCAGTATTTT; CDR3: CASSYSPGTSGRAWGTDTQYF
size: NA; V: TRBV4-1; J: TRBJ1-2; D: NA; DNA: TGCGCCAGCAGCCAACCTTTATCTCCGAACTATGGCTACACCTTC; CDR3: CASSQPLSPNYGYTF
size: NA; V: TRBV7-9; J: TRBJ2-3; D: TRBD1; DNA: TGTGCCAGCAGCTTTGGGACAGGGGTTTCAGATACGCAGTATTTT; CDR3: CASSFGTGVSDTQYF
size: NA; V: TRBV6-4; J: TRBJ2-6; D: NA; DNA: TGTGCCAGCAGCCCCGAGGGTAACCCTGGGGCCAACGTCCTGACTTTC; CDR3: CASSPEGNPGANVLTF
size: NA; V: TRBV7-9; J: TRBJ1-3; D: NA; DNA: TGTGCCAGCAGCCGTACAGAAGATGGTGTCATATATTTT; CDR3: CASSRTEDGVIYF
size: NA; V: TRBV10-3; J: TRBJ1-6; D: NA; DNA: TGTGCCATCAGTGAAACGGGGAATAATTCACCCCTCCACTTT; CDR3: CAISETGNNSPLHF
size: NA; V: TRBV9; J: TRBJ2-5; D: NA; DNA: TGTGCCAGCAGCTTCGGGTCTGAAGAGACCCAGTACTTC; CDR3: CASSFGSEETQYF
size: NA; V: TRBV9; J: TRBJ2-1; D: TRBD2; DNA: TGTGCCAGCAGCGTAGGAGTAGCGGGGTTTGATGAGCAGTTCTTC; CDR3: CASSVGVAGFDEQFF
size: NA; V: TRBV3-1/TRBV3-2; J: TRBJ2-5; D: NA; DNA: TGTGCCAGCAGCCCTGATGGCGGGCGTCAAGAGACCCAGTACTTC; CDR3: CASSPDGGRQETQYF
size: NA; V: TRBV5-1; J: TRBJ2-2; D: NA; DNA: TGCGCCAGCAAAAGTACAGGGCTGAACACCGGGGAGCTGTTTTTT; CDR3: CASKSTGLNTGELFF
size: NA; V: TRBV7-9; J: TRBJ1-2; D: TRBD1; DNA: TGTGCCAGCAGCTTCCAACAGGGGCCTTCTGGAGATAAAAGTGGCTACACCTTC; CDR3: CASSFQQGPSGDKSGYTF